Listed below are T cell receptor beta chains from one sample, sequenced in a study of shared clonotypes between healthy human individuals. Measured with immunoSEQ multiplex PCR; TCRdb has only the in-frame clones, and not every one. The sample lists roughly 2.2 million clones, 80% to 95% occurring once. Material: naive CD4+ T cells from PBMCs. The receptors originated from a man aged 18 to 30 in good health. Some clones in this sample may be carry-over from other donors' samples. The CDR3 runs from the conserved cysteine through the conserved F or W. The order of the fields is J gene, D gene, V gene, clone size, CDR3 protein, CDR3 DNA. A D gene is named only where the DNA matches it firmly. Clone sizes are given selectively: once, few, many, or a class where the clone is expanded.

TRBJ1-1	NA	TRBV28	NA	CASSFFGGQLNTEAFF	TGTGCCAGCAGTTTTTTCGGTGGGCAACTGAACACTGAAGCTTTCTTT
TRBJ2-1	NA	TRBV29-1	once	CSVVPKGSSYNEQFF	TGCAGCGTTGTCCCCAAGGGGAGCTCCTACAATGAGCAGTTCTTC
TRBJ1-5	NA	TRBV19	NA	CASSPRSRGGQPQHF	TGTGCCAGTAGCCCGCGAAGCAGGGGAGGACAGCCCCAGCATTTT
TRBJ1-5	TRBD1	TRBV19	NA	CASSTRGNQPQHF	TGTGCCAGTAGTACCAGGGGGAATCAGCCCCAGCATTTT
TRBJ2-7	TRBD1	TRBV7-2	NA	CASRNQGAIYEQYF	TGTGCCAGCAGAAACCAGGGGGCGATCTACGAGCAGTACTTC
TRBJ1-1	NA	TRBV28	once	CASSFRDANTEAFF	TGTGCCAGCAGTTTCAGGGACGCGAACACTGAAGCTTTCTTT
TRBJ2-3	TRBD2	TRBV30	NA	CAWSLAGSADTQYF	TGTGCCTGGAGTCTAGCGGGAAGCGCAGATACGCAGTATTTT
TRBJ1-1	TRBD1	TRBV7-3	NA	CASSLGGQTTEAFF	TGTGCCAGCAGCTTGGGGGGACAGACCACTGAAGCTTTCTTT
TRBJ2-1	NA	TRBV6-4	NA	CASSQQGGVYNEQFF	TGTGCCAGCAGCCAACAGGGTGGGGTCTACAATGAGCAGTTCTTC
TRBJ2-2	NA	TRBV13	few	CASSTNTELFF	TGTGCCAGCAGCACGAACACGGAGCTGTTTTTT
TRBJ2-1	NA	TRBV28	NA	CASSLGQQGFF	TGTGCCAGCAGCCTGGGGCAGCAGGGGTTCTTC
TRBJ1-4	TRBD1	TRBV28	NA	CASNLGSLGQGAGKLFF	TGTGCCAGCAATTTGGGGTCTCTGGGACAGGGGGCGGGAAAACTGTTTTTT
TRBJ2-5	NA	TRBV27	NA	CASSLRFSGEETQYF	TGTGCCAGCAGTTTACGGTTCTCAGGGGAAGAGACCCAGTACTTC
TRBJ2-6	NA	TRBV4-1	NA	CASSQADHSGANVLTF	TGCGCCAGCAGCCAAGCAGATCACTCTGGGGCCAACGTCCTGACTTTC
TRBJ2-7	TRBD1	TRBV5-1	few	CASSSGTGGYEQYF	TGCGCCAGCAGCTCCGGGACAGGGGGCTACGAGCAGTACTTC
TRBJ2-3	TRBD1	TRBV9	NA	CASSVSTGGQDTQYF	TGTGCCAGCAGCGTCTCGACAGGGGGCCAAGATACGCAGTATTTT
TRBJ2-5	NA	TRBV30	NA	CAVRADREETQYF	TGTGCTGTAAGGGCAGACCGCGAAGAGACCCAGTACTTC
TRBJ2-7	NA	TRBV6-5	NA	CASSPDGAHSYEQYF	TGTGCCAGCAGCCCGGACGGAGCCCACTCCTACGAGCAGTACTTC
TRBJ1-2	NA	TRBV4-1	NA	CASSPPGPRMGGYTF	TGCGCCAGCAGCCCCCCAGGGCCCAGGATGGGTGGCTACACCTTC
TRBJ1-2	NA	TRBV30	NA	CAWSEGPGGYTF	TGTGCCTGGAGTGAGGGCCCTGGGGGCTACACCTTC
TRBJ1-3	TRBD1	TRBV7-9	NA	CASSLGRTGLSSSGNTIYF	TGTGCCAGCAGCTTAGGTAGGACAGGGTTATCTTCTTCTGGAAACACCATATATTTT
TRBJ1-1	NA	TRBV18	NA	CASSPGQGYTEAFF	TGTGCCAGCTCACCAGGGCAGGGATACACTGAAGCTTTCTTT
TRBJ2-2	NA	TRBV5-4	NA	CASSLVASSNTGELFF	TGTGCCAGCAGCTTGGTTGCTAGCTCTAACACCGGGGAGCTGTTTTTT
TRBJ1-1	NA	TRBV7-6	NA	CASSLSSGVNTEAFF	TGTGCCAGCAGCCTAAGTAGTGGAGTTAACACTGAAGCTTTCTTT
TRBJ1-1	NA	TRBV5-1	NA	CASSLNRVEGTEAFF	TGCGCCAGCAGCTTGAACAGAGTGGAAGGCACTGAAGCTTTCTTT
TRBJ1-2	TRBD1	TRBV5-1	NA	CASSSDRVQYGYTF	TGCGCCAGCAGCTCGGACAGGGTTCAATATGGCTACACCTTC
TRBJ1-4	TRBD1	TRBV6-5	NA	CASSYEGTGRREKLFF	TGTGCCAGCAGTTACGAGGGGACAGGAAGACGGGAAAAACTGTTTTTT
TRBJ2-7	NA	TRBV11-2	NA	CASSRTGGASYEQYF	TGTGCCAGCAGCCGGACCGGAGGGGCCTCCTACGAGCAGTACTTC
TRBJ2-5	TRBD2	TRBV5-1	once	CASSLIRSGSETQYF	TGCGCCAGCAGCTTGATCCGGAGCGGGAGCGAGACCCAGTACTTC
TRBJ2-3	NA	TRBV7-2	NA	CASSYGGAGVADTQYF	TGTGCCAGCAGCTATGGGGGGGCGGGCGTTGCAGATACGCAGTATTTT